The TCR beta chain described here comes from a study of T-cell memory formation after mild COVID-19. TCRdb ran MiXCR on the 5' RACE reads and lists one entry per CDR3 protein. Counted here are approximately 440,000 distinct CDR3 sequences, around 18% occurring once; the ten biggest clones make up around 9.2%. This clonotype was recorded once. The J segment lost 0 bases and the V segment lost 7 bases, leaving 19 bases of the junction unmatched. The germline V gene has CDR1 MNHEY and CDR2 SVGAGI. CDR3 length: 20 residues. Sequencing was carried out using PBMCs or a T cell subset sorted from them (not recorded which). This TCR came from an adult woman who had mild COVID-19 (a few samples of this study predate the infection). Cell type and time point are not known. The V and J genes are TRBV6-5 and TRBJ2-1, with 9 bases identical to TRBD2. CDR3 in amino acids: CASKNTGLAGPPSSYNEQFF. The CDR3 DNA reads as TGTGCCAGCAAGAACACCGGCCTAGCGGGACCCCCCAGCTCCTACAATGAGCAGTTCTTC.